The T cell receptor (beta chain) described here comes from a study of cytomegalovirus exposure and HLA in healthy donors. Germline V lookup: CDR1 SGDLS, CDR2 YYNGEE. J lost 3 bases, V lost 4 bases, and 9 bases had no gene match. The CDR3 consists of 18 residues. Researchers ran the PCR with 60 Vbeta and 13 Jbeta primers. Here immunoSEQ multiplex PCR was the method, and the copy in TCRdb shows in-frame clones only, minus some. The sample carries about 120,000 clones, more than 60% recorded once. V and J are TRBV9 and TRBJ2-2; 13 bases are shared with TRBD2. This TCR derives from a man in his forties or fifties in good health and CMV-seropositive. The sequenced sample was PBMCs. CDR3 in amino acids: CASSRELAGGPHTGELFF. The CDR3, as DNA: TGTGCCAGCAGCCGTGAACTAGCGGGGGGGCCACACACCGGGGAGCTGTTTTTT. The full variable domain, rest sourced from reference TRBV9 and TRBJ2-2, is DSGVTQTPKHLITATGQRVTLRCSPRSGDLSVYWYQQSLDQGLQFLIQYYNGEERAKGNILERFSAQQFPDLHSELNLSSLELGDSALYFCASSRELAGGPHTGELFFGEGSRLTVL.